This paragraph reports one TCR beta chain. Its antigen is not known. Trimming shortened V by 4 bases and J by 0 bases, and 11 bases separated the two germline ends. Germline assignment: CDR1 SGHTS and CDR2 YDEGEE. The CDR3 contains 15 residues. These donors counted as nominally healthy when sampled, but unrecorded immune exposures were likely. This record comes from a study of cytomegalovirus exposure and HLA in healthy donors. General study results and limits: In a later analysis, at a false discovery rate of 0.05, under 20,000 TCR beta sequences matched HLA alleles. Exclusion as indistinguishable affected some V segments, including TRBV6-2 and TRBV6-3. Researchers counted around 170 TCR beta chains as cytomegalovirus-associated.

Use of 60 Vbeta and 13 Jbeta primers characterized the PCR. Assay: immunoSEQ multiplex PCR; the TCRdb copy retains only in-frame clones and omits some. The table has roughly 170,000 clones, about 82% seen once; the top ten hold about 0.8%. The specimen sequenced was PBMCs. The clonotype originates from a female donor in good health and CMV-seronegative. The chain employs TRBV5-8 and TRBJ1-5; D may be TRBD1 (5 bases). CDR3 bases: TGTGCCAGCAGCCGGGGACTCCTTAGCAATCAGCCCCAGCATTTT. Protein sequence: CASSRGLLSNQPQHF.